This TCR beta chain was captured by sequencing in a study of cytomegalovirus exposure and HLA in healthy donors listed by TCRdb under 2017. Notes on the research overall: According to an earlier analysis of around 600 of the donors, some 180 million T cells yielded 90 million to 130 million unique TCR beta sequences and approximately 280 Gb of sequence data. To study patterns of TCR occurrence, a later analysis re-analyzed previously published TCR beta repertoires from 666 donors and added high-resolution HLA genotyping. Besides the first cohort of 666 subjects, a separate validation cohort made up of roughly 130 different subjects was used. Class I and class II HLA loci were covered by the typing at four-digit resolution. Because of strong linkage in the cohort, four or five DR-DQ haplotypes were treated as single units for association and clustering. On average, 235,054 unique TCR beta nucleotide sequences were sequenced per donor among a few hundred genotyped donors of the cohort, with roughly 18% of those sequences being non-productive. To predict cytomegalovirus infection status, the study brought together high-throughput TCR immunosequencing, statistical association of individual TCRs with disease status, and machine learning. An early release that covered about 600 HLA-typed donors contained approximately 300 gigabases of sequencing data and tens of millions of unique TCR sequences. Donor age, sex, ethnicity and CMV serostatus were collected together with the repertoire data. All discovery cohort repertoires had been generated using a single sequencing platform. The study aimed to test whether cataloging public T cell receptors could reveal signatures of past pathogen exposure. The genetic ancestry cluster associated with self-reported Caucasian donors included around 76% of the roughly 360 genotyped donors. In the later analysis, no new phenotypic data were used to find candidate immune exposures; instead, reliance was placed on TCR beta sequences and their occurrence across donors. To decide whether each TCR beta V gene segment behaved as functional or pseudogenic, an earlier analysis of approximately 600 of the donors relied on high-throughput TCR beta sequencing. Genome-wide SNP genotypes for about 65% of the 666 donors were used in a later genetic analysis, which treated that subset as a discovery cohort. The study used immunosequencing to profile the T cell repertoires of several hundred subjects and linked those repertoires to cytomegalovirus serostatus. Typing coverage varied by locus: 629-630 donors for A, B, C, DRB1 and DQB1; approximately 500 for DQA1; over 600 for DPA1; roughly 450 for DPB1.

Library prep was done by the immunoSEQ multiplex PCR assay. The multiplex PCR relied on a mix of 60 forward primers for TCR Vbeta segments and 13 reverse primers for TCR Jbeta segments. The CDR3 region of rearranged TCR beta genes was amplified from genomic DNA by a multiplex PCR assay. Amplified TCR beta libraries were sequenced as 87-base-pair reads on the Illumina HiSeq System. Processing in the source paper ran as follows. Across the roughly 600 repertoires, a later analysis counted some 81 million unique TCR beta chains, around 11 million of which were shared by at least two donors. To remove PCR and sequencing errors, raw reads were error-corrected and collapsed into unique sequences using a nearest-neighbor algorithm that merged closely related sequences. V, D and J gene segments were assigned by aligning CDR3 sequences to IMGT reference sequences. Each retained sequence needed at least a six-nucleotide match to both a V gene segment and a J gene segment. Rearrangements were called productive when the CDR3 lacked stop codons and stayed in frame with V and J; all others were non-productive. CDR3 was defined by IMGT convention, running from the second conserved V-encoded cysteine to the conserved J-encoded phenylalanine. In an earlier analysis of 550 to 650 of the donors, sequences lacking an unambiguous match to a single V gene segment were excluded. In an earlier analysis of approximately 590 of the donors, V segments were called functional above 56.7% productive rearrangements and were called segregating when the between-donor standard deviation exceeded 5%. A statistical classification framework was developed to diagnose cytomegalovirus status using the catalog of TCR beta chain sequences. In a later analysis, TCR nucleotide sequences were compared against IMGT/GENE-DB human TR gene sequences so that V and J genes could be assigned. Using the TCRdist pipeline, a later analysis assigned CDR3 sequences along with most-parsimonious VDJ recombination scenarios. In a later analysis, every TCR beta chain was defined by the combination of its CDR3 amino acid sequence and its V-gene family, and reads without a unique V-gene family were dropped. A later analysis removed over 500 highly shared, low-generation-probability nucleotide sequences to deal with suspected cross-contamination and a sequencing artifact. A later analysis calculated a clonal expansion index for each public chain from normalized within-repertoire ranks of inferred template counts. In a later analysis, generation probabilities were computed using a VDJ recombination model fitted to out-of-frame rearrangements, and the results were checked against IGoR. In a later analysis, TCR-TCR, TCR-HLA and TCR-CMV co-occurrence was scored with hypergeometric tests, and a repertoire-size bias correction was applied to TCR pairs. In a later analysis, false discovery rates were estimated by permuting HLA or CMV assignments 20 times. A later analysis grouped co-occurring TCRs with DBSCAN, adding TCRdist sequence similarity when clustering within HLA-allele-positive subsets. For co-occurrence clustering, repertoires with fewer than 30,000 or more than 120,000 public chains were excluded, along with a handful of repertoires with anomalous nucleotide sharing. As stored in TCRdb, this immuneACCESS dataset retains in-frame rearrangements with V and J assigned. A fraction of the clones does not appear; measured against another copy, unresolved V genes explain less than half of the discrepancy, and the remainder lacks a known reason. D and trimming come from the DNA, and the V and J calls and clone size come from that table. Within this sample are roughly 190,000 clones, with 60% to 80% of them counted one time only. The ten largest clones capture around 2.9% of the sample.

The cohort was made up of 500 to 850 healthy bone marrow donors. Cohort members were all nominally healthy when sampled, although unrecorded immune exposures were likely present. The donor was CMV seronegative and belonged to the group of 352 seronegative cohort members. Every donor gave a peripheral blood sample, and the peripheral blood mononuclear cells from that sample were used for TCR beta sequencing. Genomic DNA was extracted from the blood cell samples with the Qiagen DNeasy Blood Extraction Kit. About this clone: It lacks a known antigen. Nothing much larger sits one base from this clone, and base qualities are not available.

The investigation overall reported the following: Roughly uniform sequencing depth across donors was assumed in presence/absence analyses, although this assumption may not hold. It was suggested by the authors that the approach could potentially be generalized to other disease states and immunological phenotypes. Immune exposure information for the cohort was limited to CMV serostatus. In a later analysis, most CMV-associated TCR beta chains were found to appear HLA-restricted, with HLA associations seemingly driven largely by CMV exposure. The earlier analysis of 587 of the donors excluded over 15 rarely observed V segments, including chromosome 9 orphons, because counts were too low. A later genetic analysis reported fewer N-insertions in productive TCRs among donors in an Asian-associated ancestry cluster than the roughly 620-donor mean. Most TCR sequences were seen in very few donors, while some public TCRs were found in many individuals. In a later analysis, HLA-associated TCR beta chains were found to be more clonally expanded and to have lower generation probabilities than equally common non-associated chains. A total of 164 TCR beta chains were listed by the study as associated with cytomegalovirus. V-gene and J-gene trimming of TCR beta chains was associated with a missense DCLRE1C variant in a later genetic analysis, and the association was replicated in an independent cohort. Only TCR beta chains were sequenced in this cohort, and the absence of alpha or paired-chain data limited detectable features. According to a later analysis, parvovirus B19, influenza, CMV and Epstein-Barr virus appeared linked to several top co-occurrence clusters. Because the 87-base-pair reads could not distinguish some IMGT-functional V segments, including TRBV6-2 and TRBV6-3, those segments were excluded. A further reported finding was that TCR beta sequences accurately predicted the HLA-A and HLA-B alleles for most subjects in the first cohort. Correlated functional status among segregating V segments might be attributable to linkage disequilibrium, but an unknown experimental factor could not be ruled out. A group of highly shared sequence variants was considered likely to be a technical artifact of the sequencing pipeline. The classifier was reported to diagnose cytomegalovirus status with high specificity and sensitivity in both the original and validation cohorts. In a later analysis, TCR association rates were found to vary across HLA loci, with the most associated TCRs seen for DRB1 alleles and the fewest for HLA-C alleles. A few of the identified cytomegalovirus-associated TCR beta chains were confirmed in vitro to be specific for cytomegalovirus antigens. At a false discovery rate of 0.05, a later analysis linked about 17,000 TCR beta sequences to specific HLA alleles. Broadly in line with IMGT annotations, most TCR beta V segments showed up in productive rearrangements about 87% or about 30% of the time in an earlier analysis of several hundred of the donors. Because HLA typing was unavailable for some donors at each locus, only the typed subset was used in association tests. When HLA alleles, especially DR and DQ, strongly co-occurred, TCR associations were difficult to assign to individual alleles.

According to the germline V gene (reference sequence), CDR1 reads SEHNR and CDR2 reads FQNEAQ. At the junction V is shortened by 5 bases and J by 6 bases, with 8 bases in between. The CDR3 starts with the cysteine, ends with the phenylalanine, and has 11 residues. CDR3 DNA only is kept here, 33 bases in frame from base 1. This sequence originates from a man aged 35-49 years in good health and CMV-seronegative. The sequence is built from TRBV7-9 and TRBJ2-7; TRBD1 could be the D gene, as 6 bases match. The sample consisted of PBMCs. CDR3 sequence: CASSRQVEQYF. DNA sequence: TGTGCCAGCAGCAGACAGGTCGAGCAGTACTTC.